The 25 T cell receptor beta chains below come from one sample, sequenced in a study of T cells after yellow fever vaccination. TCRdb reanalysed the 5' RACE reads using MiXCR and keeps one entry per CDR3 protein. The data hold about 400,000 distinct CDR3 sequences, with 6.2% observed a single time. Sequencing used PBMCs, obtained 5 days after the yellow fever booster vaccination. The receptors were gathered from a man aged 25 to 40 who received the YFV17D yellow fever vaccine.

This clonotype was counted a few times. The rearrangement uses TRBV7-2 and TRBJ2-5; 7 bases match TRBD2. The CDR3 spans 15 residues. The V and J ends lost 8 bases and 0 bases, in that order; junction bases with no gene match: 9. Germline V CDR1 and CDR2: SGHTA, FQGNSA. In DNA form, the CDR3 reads TGTGCCAGCTCCCAGACCGGGGGGAACCAAGAGACCCAGTACTTC. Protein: CASSQTGGNQETQYF.

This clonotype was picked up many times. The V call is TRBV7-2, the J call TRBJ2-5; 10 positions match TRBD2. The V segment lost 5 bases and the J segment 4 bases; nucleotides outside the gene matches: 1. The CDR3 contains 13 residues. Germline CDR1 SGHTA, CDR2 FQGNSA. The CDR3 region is CASSRLAGETQYF. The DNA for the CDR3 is TGTGCCAGCAGCAGACTAGCGGGAGAGACCCAGTACTTC.

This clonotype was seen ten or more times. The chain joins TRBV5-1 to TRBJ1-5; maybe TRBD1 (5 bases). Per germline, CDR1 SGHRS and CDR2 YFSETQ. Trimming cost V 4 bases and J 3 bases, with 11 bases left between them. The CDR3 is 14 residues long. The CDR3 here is CASSPDSSNQPQHF. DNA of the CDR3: TGCGCCAGCAGCCCCGACAGCTCCAATCAGCCCCAGCATTTT.

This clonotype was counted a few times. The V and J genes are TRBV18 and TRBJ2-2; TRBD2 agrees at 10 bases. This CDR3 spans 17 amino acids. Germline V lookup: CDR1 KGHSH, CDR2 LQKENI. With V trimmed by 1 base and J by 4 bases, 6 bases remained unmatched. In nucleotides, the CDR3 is TGTGCCAGCTCACCACAGCTAGCGGGAGCGATCACCGGGGAGCTGTTTTTT. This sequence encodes CASSPQLAGAITGELFF.

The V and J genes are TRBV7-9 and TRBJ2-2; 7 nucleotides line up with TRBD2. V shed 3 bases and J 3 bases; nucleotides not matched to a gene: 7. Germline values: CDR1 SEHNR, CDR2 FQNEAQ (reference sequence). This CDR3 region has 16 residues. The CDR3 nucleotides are TGTGCCAGCAGCTTCCGCGCGGGAGTGTACACCGGGGAGCTGTTTTTT. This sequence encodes CASSFRAGVYTGELFF.

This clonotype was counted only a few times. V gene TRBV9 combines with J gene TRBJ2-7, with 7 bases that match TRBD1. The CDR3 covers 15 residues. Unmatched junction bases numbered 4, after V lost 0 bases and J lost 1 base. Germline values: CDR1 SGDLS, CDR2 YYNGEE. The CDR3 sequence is CASSVEGQPSYEQYF. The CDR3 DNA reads TGTGCCAGCAGCGTAGAGGGACAGCCTTCCTACGAGCAGTACTTC.

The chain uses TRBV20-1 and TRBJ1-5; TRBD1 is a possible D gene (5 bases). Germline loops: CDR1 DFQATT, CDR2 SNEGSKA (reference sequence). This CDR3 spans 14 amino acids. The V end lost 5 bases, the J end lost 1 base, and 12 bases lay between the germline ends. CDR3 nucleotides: TGCAGTGCTTTTGACAGTGCCAGCAATCAGCCCCAGCATTTT. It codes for CSAFDSASNQPQHF.

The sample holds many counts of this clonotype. CDR3 region: CASSPTVGPTGELFF. The CDR3 region has the DNA TGTGCCAGCAGCCCCACAGTGGGGCCCACCGGGGAGCTGTTTTTT. The J gene is TRBJ2-2, the V gene TRBV16; TRBD1 is a possible D gene (5 bases). CDR1 KGHSY and CDR2 FQNENV come from the germline V gene. V was pared by 4 bases and J by 4 bases, with 13 bases between. The length of the CDR3 is 15 residues.

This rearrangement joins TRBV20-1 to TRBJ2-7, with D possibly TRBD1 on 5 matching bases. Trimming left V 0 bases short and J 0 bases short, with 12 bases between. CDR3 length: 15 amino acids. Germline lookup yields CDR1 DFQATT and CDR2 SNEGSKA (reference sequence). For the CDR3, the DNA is TGCAGTGCTAGAGATTTGAACAGGAGCTCCTACGAGCAGTACTTC. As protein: CSARDLNRSSYEQYF.

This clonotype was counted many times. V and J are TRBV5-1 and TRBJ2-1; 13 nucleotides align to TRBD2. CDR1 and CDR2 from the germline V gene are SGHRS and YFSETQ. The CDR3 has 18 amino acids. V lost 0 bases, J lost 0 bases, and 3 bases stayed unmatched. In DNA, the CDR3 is TGCGCCAGCAGCTTGGGACGACTAGCGGGAGGCTCCTACAATGAGCAGTTCTTC. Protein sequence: CASSLGRLAGGSYNEQFF.

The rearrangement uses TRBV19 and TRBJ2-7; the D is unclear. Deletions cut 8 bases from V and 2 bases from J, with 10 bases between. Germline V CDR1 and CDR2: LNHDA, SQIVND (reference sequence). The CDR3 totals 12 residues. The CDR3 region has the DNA TGTGCCAGTCAAGGCAGCACCTACGAGCAGTACTTC. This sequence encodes CASQGSTYEQYF. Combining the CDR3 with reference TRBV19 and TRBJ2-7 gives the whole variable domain DGGITQSPKYLFRKEGQNVTLSCEQNLNHDAMYWYRQDPGQGLRLIYYSQIVNDFQKGDIAEGYSVSREKKESFPLTVTSAQKNPTAFYLCASQGSTYEQYFGPGTRLTVT.

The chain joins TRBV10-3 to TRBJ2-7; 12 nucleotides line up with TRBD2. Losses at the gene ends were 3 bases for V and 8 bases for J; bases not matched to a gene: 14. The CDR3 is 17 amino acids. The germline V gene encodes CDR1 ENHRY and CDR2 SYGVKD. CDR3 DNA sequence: TGTGCCATCAGTGATAACCTCCTACTAGCGGGAGGTGTTAAGCAGTACTTC. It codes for CAISDNLLLAGGVKQYF.

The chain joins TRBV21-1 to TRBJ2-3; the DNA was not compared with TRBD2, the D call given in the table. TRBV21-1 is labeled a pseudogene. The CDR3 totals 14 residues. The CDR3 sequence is CARGLAVVADTQYF. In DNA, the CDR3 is TGTGCCAGGGGACTAGCGGTGGTCGCAGATACGCAGTATTTT.

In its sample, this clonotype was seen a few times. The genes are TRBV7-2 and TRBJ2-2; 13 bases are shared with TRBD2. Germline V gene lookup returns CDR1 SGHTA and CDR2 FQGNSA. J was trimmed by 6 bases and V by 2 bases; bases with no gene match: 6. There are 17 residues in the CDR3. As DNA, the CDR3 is TGTGCCAGCAGCTTAAAACTAGCGGGAGGGATAGCCGGGGAGCTGTTTTTT. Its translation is CASSLKLAGGIAGELFF.

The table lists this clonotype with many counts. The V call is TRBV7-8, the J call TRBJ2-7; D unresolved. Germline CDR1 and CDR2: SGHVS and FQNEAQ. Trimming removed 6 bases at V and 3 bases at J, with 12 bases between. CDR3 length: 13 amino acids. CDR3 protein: CASRTNANYEQYF. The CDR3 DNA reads TGTGCCAGCAGGACGAATGCGAACTACGAGCAGTACTTC.

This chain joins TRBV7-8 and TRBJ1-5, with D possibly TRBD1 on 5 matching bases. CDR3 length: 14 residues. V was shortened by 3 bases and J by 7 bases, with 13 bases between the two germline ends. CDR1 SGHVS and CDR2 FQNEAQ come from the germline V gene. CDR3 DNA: TGTGCCAGCAGCTTTATCGGGGGAGGACAGCCCCAGCATTTT. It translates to CASSFIGGGQPQHF.

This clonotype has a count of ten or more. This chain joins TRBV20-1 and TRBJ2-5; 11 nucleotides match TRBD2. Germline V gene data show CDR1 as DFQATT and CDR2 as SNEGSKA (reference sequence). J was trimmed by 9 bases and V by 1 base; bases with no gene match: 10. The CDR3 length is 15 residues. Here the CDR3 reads CSARGSLAGVGSQYF. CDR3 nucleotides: TGCAGTGCTAGAGGTTCACTAGCGGGAGTTGGGTCCCAGTACTTC.

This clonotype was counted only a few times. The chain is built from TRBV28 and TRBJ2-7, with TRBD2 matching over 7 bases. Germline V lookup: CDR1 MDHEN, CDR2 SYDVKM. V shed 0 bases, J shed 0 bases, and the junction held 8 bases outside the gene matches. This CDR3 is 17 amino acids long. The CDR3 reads CASSLWPSSGSSYEQYF. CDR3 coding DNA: TGTGCCAGCAGTTTATGGCCCTCTAGCGGAAGCTCCTACGAGCAGTACTTC. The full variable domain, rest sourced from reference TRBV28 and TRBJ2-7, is DVKVTQSSRYLVKRTGEKVFLECVQDMDHENMFWYRQDPGLGLRLIYFSYDVKMKEKGDIPEGYSVSREKKERFSLILESASTNQTSMYLCASSLWPSSGSSYEQYFGPGTRLTVT.

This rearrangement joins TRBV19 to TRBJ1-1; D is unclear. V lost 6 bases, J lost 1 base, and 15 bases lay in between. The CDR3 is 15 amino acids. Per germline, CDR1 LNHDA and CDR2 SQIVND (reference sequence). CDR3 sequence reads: CASSPPTGWNTEAFF. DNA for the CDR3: TGTGCCAGTAGCCCTCCCACGGGGTGGAACACTGAAGCTTTCTTT. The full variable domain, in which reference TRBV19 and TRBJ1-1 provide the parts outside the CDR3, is DGGITQSPKYLFRKEGQNVTLSCEQNLNHDAMYWYRQDPGQGLRLIYYSQIVNDFQKGDIAEGYSVSREKKESFPLTVTSAQKNPTAFYLCASSPPTGWNTEAFFGQGTRLTVV.

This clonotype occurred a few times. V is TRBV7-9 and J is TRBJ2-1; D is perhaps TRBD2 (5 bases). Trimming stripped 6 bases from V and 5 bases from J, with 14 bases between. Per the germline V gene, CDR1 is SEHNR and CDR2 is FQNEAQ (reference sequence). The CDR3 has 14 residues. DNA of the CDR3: TGTGCCAGCAGGCGACCCGGACTGAACAATGAGCAGTTCTTC. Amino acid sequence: CASRRPGLNNEQFF. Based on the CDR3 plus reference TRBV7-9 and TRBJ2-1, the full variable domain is DTGVSQNPRHKITKRGQNVTFRCDPISEHNRLYWYRQTLGQGPEFLTYFQNEAQLEKSRLLSDRFSAERPKGSFSTLEIQRTEQGDSAMYLCASRRPGLNNEQFFGPGTRLTVL.

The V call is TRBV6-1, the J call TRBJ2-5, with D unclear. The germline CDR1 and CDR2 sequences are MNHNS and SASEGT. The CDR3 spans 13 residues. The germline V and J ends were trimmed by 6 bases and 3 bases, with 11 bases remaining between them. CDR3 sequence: CASRSGQEETQYF. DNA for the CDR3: TGTGCCAGCAGATCTGGCCAGGAAGAGACCCAGTACTTC.

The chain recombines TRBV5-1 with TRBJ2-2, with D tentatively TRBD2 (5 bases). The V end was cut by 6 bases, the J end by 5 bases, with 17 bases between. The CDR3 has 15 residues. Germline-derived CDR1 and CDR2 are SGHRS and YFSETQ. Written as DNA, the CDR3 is TGCGCCAGCATCCCAGGAAGCGGATCAACCGGGGAGCTGTTTTTT. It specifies CASIPGSGSTGELFF.

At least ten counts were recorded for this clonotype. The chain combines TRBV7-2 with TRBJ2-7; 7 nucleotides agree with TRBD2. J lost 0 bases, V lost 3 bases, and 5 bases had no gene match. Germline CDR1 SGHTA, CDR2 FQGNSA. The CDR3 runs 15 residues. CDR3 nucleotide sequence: TGTGCCAGCAGCTTTGCAGCGGGGAGCTCCTACGAGCAGTACTTC. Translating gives CASSFAAGSSYEQYF. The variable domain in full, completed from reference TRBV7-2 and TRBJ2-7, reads GAGVSQSPSNKVTEKGKDVELRCDPISGHTALYWYRQSLGQGLEFLIYFQGNSAPDKSGLPSDRFSAERTGGSVSTLTIQRTQQEDSAVYLCASSFAAGSSYEQYFGPGTRLTVT.

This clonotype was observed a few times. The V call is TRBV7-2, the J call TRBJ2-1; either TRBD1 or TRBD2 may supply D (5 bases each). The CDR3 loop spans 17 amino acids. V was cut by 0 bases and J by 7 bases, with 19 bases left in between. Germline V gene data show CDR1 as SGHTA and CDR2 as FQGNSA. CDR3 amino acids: CASSLAGSGTPGNEQFF. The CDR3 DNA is TGTGCCAGCAGCTTAGCCGGATCAGGGACCCCCGGGAATGAGCAGTTCTTC.

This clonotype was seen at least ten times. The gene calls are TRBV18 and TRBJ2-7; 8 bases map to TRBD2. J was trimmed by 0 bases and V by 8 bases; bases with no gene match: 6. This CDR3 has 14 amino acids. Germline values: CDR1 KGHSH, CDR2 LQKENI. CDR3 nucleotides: TGTGCCAGCAGTCCGGGACTAGACTCCTACGAGCAGTACTTC. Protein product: CASSPGLDSYEQYF. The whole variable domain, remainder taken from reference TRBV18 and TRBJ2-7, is NAGVMQNPRHLVRRRGQEARLRCSPMKGHSHVYWYRQLPEEGLKFMVYLQKENIIDESGMPKERFSAEFPKEGPSILRIQQVVRGDSAAYFCASSPGLDSYEQYFGPGTRLTVT.